Listed below are T cell receptor beta chains from one sample, sequenced in a study of blood T cell repertoires in COVID-19. Clones were read by immunoSEQ multiplex PCR, and TCRdb kept only the in-frame ones, dropping some. Of approximately 220,000 clones listed, around 80% are singletons. The sample consisted of PBMCs or T cells enriched from blood (not recorded which). These receptors all come from a middle-aged woman with acute COVID-19. Each CDR3 is given with its conserved first and last residue. Each record gives: clone size, V gene, D gene, J gene, CDR3 DNA, CDR3 protein. The D gene is left open where the match is weak. Size tells how often a clone was seen (once, few, many) or the class of an expanded clone, and some rows leave it out.

clone size: NA
V gene: TRBV6-5
D gene: NA
J gene: TRBJ1-1
CDR3 DNA: TGTGCCAGCAGTTTAGGGGTTAGCATGATGAACACTGAAGCTTTCTTT
CDR3 protein: CASSLGVSMMNTEAFF

clone size: NA
V gene: TRBV3-1/TRBV3-2
D gene: TRBD2
J gene: TRBJ2-7
CDR3 DNA: TGTGCCAGCAGCCAAGATGTAGCGGGAGGAATCCAGTACTTC
CDR3 protein: CASSQDVAGGIQYF

clone size: NA
V gene: TRBV15
D gene: TRBD2
J gene: TRBJ2-4
CDR3 DNA: TGTGCCACCAGCAGAGACAGCGGGAGAAGCAAAAACATTCAGTACTTC
CDR3 protein: CATSRDSGRSKNIQYF

clone size: NA
V gene: TRBV28
D gene: NA
J gene: TRBJ2-7
CDR3 DNA: TGTGCCAGTTCTTATCCCTTCTACGAGCAGTACTTC
CDR3 protein: CASSYPFYEQYF

clone size: NA
V gene: TRBV4-1
D gene: NA
J gene: TRBJ1-2
CDR3 DNA: TGCGCCAGCAGCCAACAGACCCGGGGGAACTATGGCTACACCTTC
CDR3 protein: CASSQQTRGNYGYTF

clone size: few
V gene: TRBV2
D gene: NA
J gene: TRBJ2-1
CDR3 DNA: TGTGCCAGCAGTGAAGGAACGGGTCAGGGTCCGTTCTTC
CDR3 protein: CASSEGTGQGPFF

clone size: NA
V gene: TRBV6-5
D gene: NA
J gene: TRBJ1-6
CDR3 DNA: TGTGCCAGCAGGACCAGCCCTGCAGGATCTCTCCACTTT
CDR3 protein: CASRTSPAGSLHF

clone size: NA
V gene: TRBV28
D gene: NA
J gene: TRBJ2-1
CDR3 DNA: TGTGCCAGCAGCTCAACTACGCCATTCTACAATGAGCAGTTCTTC
CDR3 protein: CASSSTTPFYNEQFF

clone size: NA
V gene: TRBV4-2
D gene: TRBD2
J gene: TRBJ2-3
CDR3 DNA: TGTGCCAGCAGCCAAGATAACGGGAGGGCCACGAATACGCAGTATTTT
CDR3 protein: CASSQDNGRATNTQYF

clone size: NA
V gene: TRBV20-1
D gene: TRBD1
J gene: TRBJ1-2
CDR3 DNA: TGCAGTGCTAGCAGGGGGCATGGCTACACCTTC
CDR3 protein: CSASRGHGYTF

clone size: NA
V gene: TRBV4-2
D gene: NA
J gene: TRBJ1-4
CDR3 DNA: TGTGCCAGCAGCCAAGATAGAACTAATGAAAAACTGTTTTTT
CDR3 protein: CASSQDRTNEKLFF

clone size: NA
V gene: TRBV5-1
D gene: NA
J gene: TRBJ2-2
CDR3 DNA: TGCGCCAGCAGCTTGGGGCAGAACACCGGGGAGCTGTTTTTT
CDR3 protein: CASSLGQNTGELFF

clone size: NA
V gene: TRBV30
D gene: TRBD1
J gene: TRBJ1-1
CDR3 DNA: TGTGCCTGCAAGGGGGCGAGCGCTGAAGCTTTCTTT
CDR3 protein: CACKGASAEAFF

clone size: once
V gene: TRBV19
D gene: TRBD2
J gene: TRBJ2-2
CDR3 DNA: TGTGCCAGCCAGACTAGCGTAAACACCGGGGAGCTGTTTTTT
CDR3 protein: CASQTSVNTGELFF

clone size: NA
V gene: TRBV20-1
D gene: NA
J gene: TRBJ1-2
CDR3 DNA: TGCAGTGCGACCCGGACAGCCCCAACCTTC
CDR3 protein: CSATRTAPTF

clone size: NA
V gene: TRBV30
D gene: TRBD1
J gene: TRBJ1-2
CDR3 DNA: TGTGCCTGGAGTCGGGGACAGGCCATAATCTATGGCTACACCTTC
CDR3 protein: CAWSRGQAIIYGYTF

clone size: NA
V gene: TRBV30
D gene: TRBD1
J gene: TRBJ1-1
CDR3 DNA: TGTGCCTGGAGTTCCCCGACAGGGTTCAAGAACACTGAAGCTTTCTTT
CDR3 protein: CAWSSPTGFKNTEAFF

clone size: once
V gene: TRBV6-5
D gene: TRBD1
J gene: TRBJ2-1
CDR3 DNA: TGTGCCAGCAGTTATTTAACAGGGGCCTACAATGAGCAGTTCTTC
CDR3 protein: CASSYLTGAYNEQFF

clone size: few
V gene: TRBV6-2/TRBV6-3
D gene: TRBD2
J gene: TRBJ2-7
CDR3 DNA: TGTGCCAGCAGACCTAGCGGCCCCTACGAGCAGTACTTC
CDR3 protein: CASRPSGPYEQYF

clone size: NA
V gene: TRBV15
D gene: NA
J gene: TRBJ2-6
CDR3 DNA: TGTGCCACCAGCAGAGCGGGCTCTGGGGCCAACGTCCTGACTTTC
CDR3 protein: CATSRAGSGANVLTF

clone size: few
V gene: TRBV29-1
D gene: TRBD1
J gene: TRBJ1-2
CDR3 DNA: TGCAGCGTCGACAGGGGTTATGGCTACACCTTC
CDR3 protein: CSVDRGYGYTF

clone size: NA
V gene: TRBV5-5
D gene: NA
J gene: TRBJ1-5
CDR3 DNA: TGTGCCAGCAGCTTAAGCAGGGATCAGCCCCAGCATTTT
CDR3 protein: CASSLSRDQPQHF

clone size: NA
V gene: TRBV19
D gene: NA
J gene: TRBJ1-5
CDR3 DNA: TGTGCCAGTAGTAAGGAGGGACTGCGGAATCAGCCCCAGCATTTT
CDR3 protein: CASSKEGLRNQPQHF

clone size: few
V gene: TRBV10-3
D gene: TRBD1
J gene: TRBJ2-5
CDR3 DNA: TGTGCCATCAGTGACCCGACAGGGGATGAGACCCAGTACTTC
CDR3 protein: CAISDPTGDETQYF

clone size: NA
V gene: TRBV20-1
D gene: NA
J gene: TRBJ1-5
CDR3 DNA: TGCAGTGCTAGTTCCGGTGGCGGTGTCAATCAGCCCCAGCATTTT
CDR3 protein: CSASSGGGVNQPQHF

clone size: NA
V gene: TRBV24-1
D gene: TRBD1
J gene: TRBJ1-4
CDR3 DNA: TGTGCCACCAGTGATTTGCCAGGGGGCGAAAAACTGTTTTTT
CDR3 protein: CATSDLPGGEKLFF

clone size: few
V gene: TRBV18
D gene: TRBD1
J gene: TRBJ1-1
CDR3 DNA: TGTGCCAGCTCACCACCCCCGGGACAGGGCAACACTGAAGCTTTCTTT
CDR3 protein: CASSPPPGQGNTEAFF

clone size: NA
V gene: TRBV11-2
D gene: NA
J gene: TRBJ1-1
CDR3 DNA: TGTGCCAGCAGCTTAAGGCTGGCAGGCGAAGCTTTCTTT
CDR3 protein: CASSLRLAGEAFF

clone size: few
V gene: TRBV4-2
D gene: TRBD1
J gene: TRBJ1-1
CDR3 DNA: TGTGCCAGCAGCCAAGACGGGACCAGGGGGCGGTACACTGAAGCTTTCTTT
CDR3 protein: CASSQDGTRGRYTEAFF

clone size: few
V gene: TRBV5-1
D gene: NA
J gene: TRBJ1-2
CDR3 DNA: TGCGCCAGCAGTGCGGAGAACTATGGCTACACCTTC
CDR3 protein: CASSAENYGYTF